This is a list of T cell receptor beta chains from one sample in a study of cytomegalovirus exposure and HLA in healthy donors. Profiling relied on immunoSEQ multiplex PCR, and the TCRdb table lists in-frame clones only, not all of them. The repertoire has 98,000 or so clones, more than 70% of them found once; the top ten carry roughly 7.7%. Source material: PBMCs. All receptors derive from a female donor in good health and CMV-seronegative. Each CDR3 is given with its conserved first and last residue. Fields, in order: V gene, D gene, clone size, J gene, CDR3 protein, CDR3 DNA. D genes are given only for firm matches. A row's size may be missing; if present it is once, few, many or a size class.

V gene: TRBV6-5
D gene: NA
clone size: few
J gene: TRBJ2-5
CDR3 protein: CASGGQETQYF
CDR3 DNA: TGTGCCAGCGGGGGGCAAGAGACCCAGTACTTC

V gene: TRBV10-3
D gene: TRBD2
clone size: NA
J gene: TRBJ2-2
CDR3 protein: CAISRLAGGTGELFF
CDR3 DNA: TGTGCCATCAGTAGACTAGCGGGAGGGACCGGGGAGCTGTTTTTT

V gene: TRBV9
D gene: TRBD2
clone size: NA
J gene: TRBJ2-7
CDR3 protein: CASSVKETSGRYEQYF
CDR3 DNA: TGTGCCAGCAGCGTAAAGGAGACTAGCGGGAGGTACGAGCAGTACTTC

V gene: TRBV30
D gene: TRBD1
clone size: NA
J gene: TRBJ1-1
CDR3 protein: CAWISNTGQGKNTEAFF
CDR3 DNA: TGTGCCTGGATTTCTAATACGGGACAGGGGAAGAACACTGAAGCTTTCTTT

V gene: TRBV9
D gene: TRBD2
clone size: NA
J gene: TRBJ2-7
CDR3 protein: CASSPRLAGNTYEQYF
CDR3 DNA: TGTGCCAGCAGCCCTCGACTAGCGGGCAATACCTACGAGCAGTACTTC

V gene: TRBV27
D gene: NA
clone size: NA
J gene: TRBJ1-3
CDR3 protein: CASSFGGGGNTIYF
CDR3 DNA: TGTGCCAGCAGTTTTGGGGGCGGTGGAAACACCATATATTTT

V gene: TRBV4-1
D gene: TRBD2
clone size: NA
J gene: TRBJ2-5
CDR3 protein: CASSQDRGSQTQYF
CDR3 DNA: TGCGCCAGCAGCCAAGATCGCGGGAGTCAGACCCAGTACTTC

V gene: TRBV6-6
D gene: TRBD2
clone size: NA
J gene: TRBJ2-3
CDR3 protein: CAGQQAGGPKDTQYF
CDR3 DNA: TGTGCCGGTCAACAAGCGGGAGGGCCGAAGGATACGCAGTATTTT

V gene: TRBV5-5
D gene: NA
clone size: NA
J gene: TRBJ2-7
CDR3 protein: CASSFPPGTFSYEQYF
CDR3 DNA: TGTGCCAGCAGCTTCCCCCCAGGCACGTTTTCCTACGAGCAGTACTTC

V gene: TRBV5-1
D gene: NA
clone size: NA
J gene: TRBJ2-5
CDR3 protein: CASSLLIGRGTQETQYF
CDR3 DNA: TGCGCCAGCAGCTTGCTTATTGGGCGGGGCACACAAGAGACCCAGTACTTC

V gene: TRBV7-2
D gene: NA
clone size: once
J gene: TRBJ1-3
CDR3 protein: CASSLALPDRNTIYF
CDR3 DNA: TGTGCCAGCAGCTTAGCGCTTCCGGACAGAAACACCATATATTTT

V gene: TRBV6-1
D gene: TRBD1
clone size: NA
J gene: TRBJ1-6
CDR3 protein: CASRWDSLSPLHF
CDR3 DNA: TGTGCCAGCAGATGGGACAGCCTTTCACCCCTCCACTTT

V gene: TRBV28
D gene: TRBD2
clone size: NA
J gene: TRBJ2-7
CDR3 protein: CASSLSRGLENYEQYF
CDR3 DNA: TGTGCCAGCAGTTTGTCGAGGGGACTAGAGAATTACGAGCAGTACTTC

V gene: TRBV27
D gene: NA
clone size: NA
J gene: TRBJ1-1
CDR3 protein: CASSSWGVENTEAFF
CDR3 DNA: TGTGCCAGCAGTAGCTGGGGGGTCGAGAACACTGAAGCTTTCTTT

V gene: TRBV27
D gene: TRBD1
clone size: NA
J gene: TRBJ1-4
CDR3 protein: CASSIYGAGGTATNEKLFF
CDR3 DNA: TGTGCCAGCAGTATTTATGGGGCAGGGGGCACCGCAACTAATGAAAAACTGTTTTTT

V gene: TRBV2
D gene: TRBD1
clone size: NA
J gene: TRBJ1-6
CDR3 protein: CATQGDRGFNSPLHF
CDR3 DNA: TGTGCCACACAAGGGGACAGGGGTTTCAATTCACCCCTCCACTTT

V gene: TRBV7-9
D gene: TRBD1
clone size: NA
J gene: TRBJ2-7
CDR3 protein: CASSLEGAAPYEQYF
CDR3 DNA: TGTGCCAGCAGCTTAGAGGGGGCAGCCCCCTACGAGCAGTACTTC

V gene: TRBV29-1
D gene: TRBD2
clone size: NA
J gene: TRBJ2-7
CDR3 protein: CSVAASGSRNEQYF
CDR3 DNA: TGCAGCGTTGCGGCTAGCGGGAGTAGGAACGAGCAGTACTTC

V gene: TRBV5-1
D gene: TRBD1
clone size: few
J gene: TRBJ2-7
CDR3 protein: CASSWDRLSYEQYF
CDR3 DNA: TGCGCCAGCAGCTGGGACAGGCTGTCCTACGAGCAGTACTTC

V gene: TRBV9
D gene: NA
clone size: NA
J gene: TRBJ2-7
CDR3 protein: CASSEGLIQYF
CDR3 DNA: TGTGCCAGCAGCGAAGGACTGATACAGTACTTC

V gene: TRBV7-7
D gene: TRBD1
clone size: NA
J gene: TRBJ1-1
CDR3 protein: CASSPIGTGRAEAFF
CDR3 DNA: TGTGCTAGCAGCCCCATCGGGACAGGCAGGGCTGAAGCTTTCTTT

V gene: TRBV6-5
D gene: NA
clone size: once
J gene: TRBJ2-7
CDR3 protein: CASGGTYEQYF
CDR3 DNA: TGTGCCTCCGGGGGTACCTACGAGCAGTACTTC

V gene: TRBV7-3
D gene: NA
clone size: NA
J gene: TRBJ2-3
CDR3 protein: CASSSGLKSTDTQYF
CDR3 DNA: TGTGCCAGCAGCTCTGGACTAAAAAGCACAGATACGCAGTATTTT

V gene: TRBV28
D gene: TRBD2
clone size: few
J gene: TRBJ2-2
CDR3 protein: CASSLLAGGFMATNTGELFF
CDR3 DNA: TGTGCCAGCAGTTTACTAGCGGGAGGGTTTATGGCTACGAACACCGGGGAGCTGTTTTTT

V gene: TRBV6-6
D gene: NA
clone size: once
J gene: TRBJ2-5
CDR3 protein: CASTDFQETQYF
CDR3 DNA: TGTGCCAGCACGGACTTCCAAGAGACCCAGTACTTC

V gene: TRBV7-9
D gene: TRBD2
clone size: NA
J gene: TRBJ2-3
CDR3 protein: CASSLGLAGVTDTQYF
CDR3 DNA: TGTGCCAGCAGCCTCGGACTAGCGGGAGTCACAGATACGCAGTATTTT

V gene: TRBV7-3
D gene: TRBD2
clone size: NA
J gene: TRBJ2-7
CDR3 protein: CASSPQAGPNYEQYF
CDR3 DNA: TGTGCCAGCAGCCCTCAAGCGGGGCCGAACTACGAGCAGTACTTC

V gene: TRBV7-3
D gene: TRBD1
clone size: NA
J gene: TRBJ1-2
CDR3 protein: CASSLSGTGGANYGYTF
CDR3 DNA: TGTGCCAGCAGCTTAAGTGGGACAGGGGGAGCTAACTATGGCTACACCTTC

V gene: TRBV6-6
D gene: NA
clone size: few
J gene: TRBJ1-1
CDR3 protein: CASSYSGGNTEAFF
CDR3 DNA: TGTGCCAGCAGTTACTCGGGAGGGAACACTGAAGCTTTCTTT

V gene: TRBV7-9
D gene: TRBD1
clone size: NA
J gene: TRBJ2-3
CDR3 protein: CASSPGRQGTFTDTQYF
CDR3 DNA: TGTGCCAGCAGCCCCGGTAGACAGGGGACATTCACAGATACGCAGTATTTT

V gene: TRBV7-9
D gene: TRBD2
clone size: few
J gene: TRBJ2-3
CDR3 protein: CASSITSSSGGTDTQYF
CDR3 DNA: TGTGCCAGCAGCATTACTTCTTCTAGCGGGGGCACAGATACGCAGTATTTT

V gene: TRBV19
D gene: NA
clone size: NA
J gene: TRBJ1-1
CDR3 protein: CASSWTRNTEAFF
CDR3 DNA: TGTGCCAGTAGTTGGACAAGGAACACTGAAGCTTTCTTT

V gene: TRBV19
D gene: NA
clone size: NA
J gene: TRBJ2-7
CDR3 protein: CASSIETSEQYF
CDR3 DNA: TGTGCCAGTAGTATTGAGACTTCCGAGCAGTACTTC

V gene: TRBV5-8
D gene: TRBD1
clone size: few
J gene: TRBJ2-1
CDR3 protein: CASSLEGQGGLVQFF
CDR3 DNA: TGTGCCAGCAGCTTGGAGGGACAGGGTGGATTGGTGCAGTTCTTC

V gene: TRBV19
D gene: NA
clone size: NA
J gene: TRBJ1-2
CDR3 protein: CASKEFYGYTF
CDR3 DNA: TGTGCCAGTAAGGAGTTCTATGGCTACACCTTC

V gene: TRBV7-6
D gene: TRBD2
clone size: NA
J gene: TRBJ2-7
CDR3 protein: CASSLRTSGSTYEQYF
CDR3 DNA: TGTGCCAGCAGCCTCCGGACTAGCGGGAGTACGTACGAGCAGTACTTC

V gene: TRBV25-1
D gene: NA
clone size: NA
J gene: TRBJ2-7
CDR3 protein: CASSDSDSKTEQYF
CDR3 DNA: TGTGCCAGCAGTGATTCGGACTCTAAGACGGAGCAGTACTTC

V gene: TRBV9
D gene: NA
clone size: once
J gene: TRBJ2-1
CDR3 protein: CASSLNPSEQFF
CDR3 DNA: TGTGCCAGCAGCCTGAATCCGAGTGAGCAGTTCTTC

V gene: TRBV5-4
D gene: NA
clone size: once
J gene: TRBJ1-2
CDR3 protein: CASSTDRPTSGNYGYTF
CDR3 DNA: TGTGCCAGCAGCACAGACAGGCCCACCTCTGGTAACTATGGCTACACCTTC